These 18 T cell receptor beta chains originate from one sample sequenced in a study of regulatory T cells in long-lasting Graves disease. Building the TCR beta libraries relied on iRepertoire HTBI primers, and CDR3 regions underwent Arm-PCR. One entry per CDR3 protein, called by TCRdb with MiXCR from the multiplex PCR reads. The sample consists of approximately 300,000 distinct CDR3 sequences, 15% to 20% of them appearing once. Time point noted: newly diagnosed GD, antithyroid drugs for less than 3 months. PBMC RNA was the source of the TCR library. The sequencing here drew on peripheral blood mononuclear cells (PBMCs), taken at new diagnosis, from a patient treated with antithyroid drugs. The receptors here all came from a female donor with Graves disease.

V usage is TRBV2 and J usage is TRBJ2-4, with 8 bases identical to TRBD1. V shed 6 bases, J shed 9 bases, and the junction held 7 bases outside the gene matches. This CDR3 has 13 amino acids. The germline gives CDR1 SNHLY, CDR2 FYNNEI. The DNA for the CDR3 is TGTGCCAGCAGAGCCACAGACAGGGGCATTCAGTACTTC. Protein sequence: CASRATDRGIQYF.

A word on this clonotype: A much bigger clone sits one base away, suggesting this may be a read error. The J gene is TRBJ2-3, the V gene TRBV10-3, with TRBD1 as a possible D gene (6 bases). Looked up from germline, CDR1 is ENHRY and CDR2 is SYGVKD. Trimming shortened V by 1 base and J by 4 bases, and 21 bases separated the two germline ends. The CDR3 has 18 amino acids. The CDR3 DNA sequence: TGTGCCATCAGTGAGTTTGAAGGACAGCTAGTAGGTCCAGATACGCAGTATTTT. This encodes CAISEFEGQLVGPDTQYF.

A remark on this clonotype: A far more abundant clone sits one base away, making this likely a read error. The CDR3 coding sequence is TGTGCCAGCAGTGAAGACAGGGGACGGAGCGAGCAGCACTTC. Amino acid sequence: CASSEDRGRSEQHF. This chain links TRBV27 with TRBJ2-7, with 8 positions matching TRBD1. The germline gives CDR1 MNHEY, CDR2 SMNVEV (reference sequence). The CDR3 loop spans 14 amino acids.

The chain combines TRBV4-1 with TRBJ2-7; tentatively, D is TRBD2 (6 bases). The V end was cut by 2 bases, the J end by 5 bases, with 16 bases between. Germline V lookup: CDR1 MGHRA, CDR2 YSYEKL. The CDR3 totals 15 residues. CDR3 loop: CASSQTGLPADEQYF. The CDR3 DNA reads TGCGCCAGCAGCCAAACGGGACTCCCGGCTGACGAGCAGTACTTC.

As to this clonotype: A far larger clone lies a single base away; this is likely a read error. V usage is TRBV11-2 and J usage is TRBJ2-7, with 7 nucleotides matching TRBD1. The CDR3 totals 15 residues. CDR1 and CDR2 from the germline V gene are SGHAT and FQNNGV. V shed 5 bases, J shed 7 bases, and the junction held 14 bases outside the gene matches. DNA for the CDR3: TGTGCCAGCAGCCCTTGGACAGGCTCCTACAATGAGCAGTACTTC. It specifies CASSPWTGSYNEQYF.

This rearrangement joins TRBV6-2 or TRBV6-3 to TRBJ2-6, with D tentatively TRBD1 (5 bases). Germline loops: CDR1 MNHEY, CDR2 SVGEGT. CDR3 length: 14 residues. Trimming cost V 5 bases and J 4 bases, with 9 bases left between them. CDR3 in DNA: TGTGCCAGCAGTCTTAGGACAGGGGCCAACGTCCTGACTTTC. It is translated as CASSLRTGANVLTF.

This clonotype was counted many times. The CDR3 spells CASTGVSGLTTDTQYF. DNA of the CDR3: TGTGCCAGTACGGGGGTTTCGGGACTAACCACAGATACGCAGTATTTT. The chain uses TRBV2 and TRBJ2-3; 7 nucleotides line up with TRBD2. In germline, CDR1 is SNHLY, CDR2 FYNNEI. The CDR3 runs to 16 residues. V gave up 9 bases and J gave up 2 bases; unmatched junction bases: 14.

This clonotype occurred many times. The chain combines TRBV13 with TRBJ2-1, with TRBD2 matching over 14 bases. There are 15 residues in the CDR3. V trimming: 5 bases; J trimming: 7 bases; junction bases outside the gene matches: 4. The germline V gene has CDR1 PRHDT and CDR2 FYEKMQ (reference sequence). The CDR3 loop is CASSPRTSGRNEQFF. The CDR3 bases are TGTGCCAGCAGCCCCCGGACTAGCGGGAGGAATGAGCAGTTCTTC. Drawing the rest from reference TRBV13 and TRBJ2-1, the complete variable domain is AAGVIQSPRHLIKEKRETATLKCYPIPRHDTVYWYQQGPGQDPQFLISFYEKMQSDKGSIPDRFSAQQFSDYHSELNMSSLELGDSALYFCASSPRTSGRNEQFFGPGTRLTVL.

Comment on this clonotype: A read error may explain this, as a much larger clone is one base away. The chain combines TRBV30 with TRBJ2-7; D is ambiguous. In germline, CDR1 is GTSNPN, CDR2 SVGIG (reference sequence). This CDR3 region has 13 residues. CDR3 sequence (DNA): TGTGCCCGGAGTGTAGTGGAAAATCACGAGCAGTACTTC. Translation gives CARSVVENHEQYF.

This clonotype was observed at least ten times. The J gene is TRBJ1-5, the V gene TRBV28; 7 positions match TRBD1. The CDR3 sequence is 15 residues long. CDR1 is MDHEN and CDR2 is SYDVKM in the germline V gene. V lost 6 bases to trimming and J lost 6 bases; unmatched junction nucleotides: 11. CDR3 sequence reads: CASSNSQGGGQPQHF. In DNA, the CDR3 is TGTGCCAGCAGCAACTCTCAGGGGGGGGGTCAGCCCCAGCATTTT.

The chain recombines TRBV2 with TRBJ2-1; 8 bases match TRBD2. Gene TRBJ2-5 matches the end of the DNA better, so the J call may be wrong. CDR1 and CDR2 from the germline V gene are SNHLY and FYNNEI. The CDR3 runs 15 residues. CDR3: CASSESSGSQETQYF. The CDR3 DNA sequence: TGTGCCAGCAGTGAATCCAGCGGGAGCCAAGAGACCCAGTACTTC.

This clonotype was counted at least ten times. This sequence joins TRBV27 and TRBJ1-3; TRBD1 is a possible D gene (5 bases). The germline V gene has CDR1 MNHEY and CDR2 SMNVEV (reference sequence). The CDR3 runs to 12 residues. Here the CDR3 reads CGMAGPGNTIYF. The CDR3, as DNA: TGTGGAATGGCGGGGCCTGGAAACACCATATATTTT.

The CDR3 reads CASSIGWERRHNEQFF. The DNA of the CDR3 is TGTGCCAGTAGTATAGGATGGGAGCGGCGCCACAATGAGCAGTTCTTC. The chain links TRBV19 to TRBJ2-1; possibly TRBD2 for D (5 bases). CDR3 length: 16 residues. Germline V gives CDR1 LNHDA, CDR2 SQIVND (reference sequence). V was trimmed by 1 base and J by 5 bases, leaving 15 bases between them.

This clonotype has more than one count but fewer than ten. The genes are TRBV6-2 or TRBV6-3 and TRBJ2-7, with TRBD2 matching 7 bases. The germline CDR1 and CDR2 sequences are MNHEY and SVGEGT. The CDR3 is 13 amino acids. The junction had 5 bases not matched to a gene; V was cut back by 0 bases and J by 9 bases. Here the CDR3 reads CASSYSGLPGQYF. CDR3 sequence (DNA): TGTGCCAGCAGTTACTCGGGACTACCAGGGCAGTACTTC.

This clonotype was counted many times. V and J are TRBV28 and TRBJ2-5, with D unclear. From germline, CDR1 is MDHEN and CDR2 SYDVKM. This CDR3 is 12 amino acids long. The germline V and J ends were trimmed by 8 bases and 5 bases, with 12 bases remaining between them. The CDR3 protein is CASSLLQETQYF. The CDR3 DNA is TGTGCCAGCTCACTACTCCAGGAGACCCAGTACTTC.

Concerning this clonotype itself: Just one base apart from a much larger clone, this may be a read error. The chain uses TRBV27 and TRBJ2-1; tentatively, D is TRBD1 or TRBD2 (5 bases each). The J call is uncertain, as TRBJ2-5 better fits the DNA end. Germline CDR1 and CDR2: MNHEY and SMNVEV (reference sequence). The CDR3 loop spans 16 amino acids. Here the CDR3 reads CASSSDYKGLQGTQYF. CDR3 coding DNA: TGTGCCAGCAGTTCAGACTACAAGGGGCTCCAAGGGACCCAGTACTTC.

This clonotype was recorded a few times. The rearrangement uses TRBV27 and TRBJ2-3; D is uncertain. Germline V gene lookup returns CDR1 MNHEY and CDR2 SMNVEV (reference sequence). The CDR3 consists of 14 residues. The ends were cut back, 4 bases at V and 2 bases at J, with 10 bases in the middle. The CDR3 nucleotides are TGTGCCAGCAGTTCCTGGGAAATCACAGATACGCAGTATTTT. It is translated as CASSSWEITDTQYF.

The CDR3 DNA sequence: TGTGCCAGCAGTTGGGGACTAGCGGGAGTTACCGGGGAGCTGTTTTTT. Protein sequence: CASSWGLAGVTGELFF. The chain is built from TRBV6-2 or TRBV6-3 and TRBJ2-2; 14 bases match TRBD2. This CDR3 is 16 amino acids long. From germline, CDR1 is MNHEY and CDR2 SVGEGT. The V and J ends lost 4 bases and 5 bases, in that order; junction bases with no gene match: 3.